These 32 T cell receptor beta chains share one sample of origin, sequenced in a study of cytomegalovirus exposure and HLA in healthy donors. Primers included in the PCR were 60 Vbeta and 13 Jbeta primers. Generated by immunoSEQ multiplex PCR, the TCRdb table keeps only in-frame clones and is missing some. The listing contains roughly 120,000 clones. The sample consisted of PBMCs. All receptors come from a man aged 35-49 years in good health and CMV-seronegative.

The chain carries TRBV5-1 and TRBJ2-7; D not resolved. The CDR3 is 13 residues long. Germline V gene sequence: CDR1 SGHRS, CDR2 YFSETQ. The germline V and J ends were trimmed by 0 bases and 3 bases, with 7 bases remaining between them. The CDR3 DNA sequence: TGCGCCAGCAGCTTGGGACTCGTCTACGAGCAGTACTTC. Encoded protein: CASSLGLVYEQYF.

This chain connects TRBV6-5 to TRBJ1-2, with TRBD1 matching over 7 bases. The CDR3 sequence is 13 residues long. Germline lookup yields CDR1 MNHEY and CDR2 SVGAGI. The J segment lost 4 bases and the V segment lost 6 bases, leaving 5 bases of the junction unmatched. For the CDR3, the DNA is TGTGCCAGCAGACCGGGACAGACCTATGGCTACACCTTC. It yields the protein CASRPGQTYGYTF.

The CDR3 reads CASSFGNIQYF. DNA of the CDR3: TGTGCCAGCAGTTTCGGAAACATTCAGTACTTC. The gene calls are TRBV2 and TRBJ2-4, with D hard to call. CDR3 size: 11 residues. The V gene lost 5 bases and the J gene lost 6 bases, with 5 bases spanning the gap. Germline V gene data show CDR1 as SNHLY and CDR2 as FYNNEI.

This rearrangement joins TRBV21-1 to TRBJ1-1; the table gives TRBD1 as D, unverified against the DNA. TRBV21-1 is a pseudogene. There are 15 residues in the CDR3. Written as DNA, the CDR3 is TGTGCCAGCCGCCTACAGGCAGGCCGGAACACTGAAGCTTTCTTT. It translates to CASRLQAGRNTEAFF.

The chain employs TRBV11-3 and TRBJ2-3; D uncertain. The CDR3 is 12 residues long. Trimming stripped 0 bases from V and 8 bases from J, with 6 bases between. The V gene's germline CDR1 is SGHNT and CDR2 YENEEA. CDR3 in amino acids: CASSLDWSTQYF. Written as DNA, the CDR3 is TGTGCCAGCAGCTTAGATTGGAGTACGCAGTATTTT.

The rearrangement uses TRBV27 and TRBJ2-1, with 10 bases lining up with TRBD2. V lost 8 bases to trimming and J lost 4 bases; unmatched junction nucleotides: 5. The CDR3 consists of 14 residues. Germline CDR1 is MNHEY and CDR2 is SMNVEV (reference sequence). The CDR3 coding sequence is TGTGCCAGCCTAGCACTAGCGGGGTACAATGAGCAGTTCTTC. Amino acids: CASLALAGYNEQFF.

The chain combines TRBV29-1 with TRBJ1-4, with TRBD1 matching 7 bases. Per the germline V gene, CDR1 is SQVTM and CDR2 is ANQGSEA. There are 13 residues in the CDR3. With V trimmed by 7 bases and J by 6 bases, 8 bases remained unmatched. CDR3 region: CSAAETGYEKLFF. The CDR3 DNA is TGCAGCGCCGCAGAGACAGGGTATGAAAAACTGTTTTTT.

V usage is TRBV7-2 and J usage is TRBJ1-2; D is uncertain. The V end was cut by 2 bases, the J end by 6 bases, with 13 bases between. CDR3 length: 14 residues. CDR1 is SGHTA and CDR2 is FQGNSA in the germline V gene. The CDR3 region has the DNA TGTGCCAGCAGCTTAAGGAGGGAGGTGAATGGCTACACCTTC. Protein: CASSLRREVNGYTF.

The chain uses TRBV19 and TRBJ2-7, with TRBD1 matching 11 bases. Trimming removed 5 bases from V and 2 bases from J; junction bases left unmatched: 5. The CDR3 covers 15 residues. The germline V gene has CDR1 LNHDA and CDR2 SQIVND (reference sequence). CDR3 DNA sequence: TGTGCCAGTAGTCTCCGGACAGGGGGCGCCTACGAGCAGTACTTC. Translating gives CASSLRTGGAYEQYF.

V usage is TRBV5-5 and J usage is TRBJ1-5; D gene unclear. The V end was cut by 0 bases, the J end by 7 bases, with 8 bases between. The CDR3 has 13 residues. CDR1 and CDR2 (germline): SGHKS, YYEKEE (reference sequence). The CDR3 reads CASSLGGRQPQHF. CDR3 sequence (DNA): TGTGCCAGCAGCTTGGGAGGGCGACAGCCCCAGCATTTT.

The CDR3 DNA reads as TGTGCCAGCAGCTTAACGTACGGTTATACGCAGTATTTT. Translating gives CASSLTYGYTQYF. The V and J genes are TRBV7-3 and TRBJ2-3; D not certain. The germline V and J ends were trimmed by 0 bases and 7 bases, with 8 bases remaining between them. The CDR3 is made up of 13 amino acids. Germline-derived CDR1 and CDR2 are SGHTA and FQGTGA.

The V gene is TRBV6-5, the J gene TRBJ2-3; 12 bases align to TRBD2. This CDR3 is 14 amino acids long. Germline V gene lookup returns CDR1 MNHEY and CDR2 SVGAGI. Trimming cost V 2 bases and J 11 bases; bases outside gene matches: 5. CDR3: CASSYARTSGKQYF. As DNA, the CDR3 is TGTGCCAGCAGTTACGCCCGGACTAGCGGGAAGCAGTATTTT.

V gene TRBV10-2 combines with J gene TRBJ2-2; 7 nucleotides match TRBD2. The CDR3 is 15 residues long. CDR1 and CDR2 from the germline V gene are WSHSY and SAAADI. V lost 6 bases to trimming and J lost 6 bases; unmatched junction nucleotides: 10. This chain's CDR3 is CASRDAGVSAGELFF. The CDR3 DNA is TGCGCCAGCAGGGACGCGGGGGTTAGTGCCGGGGAGCTGTTTTTT.

The CDR3 loop reads CAWSRLAGGPDTQYF. Here the CDR3 DNA reads TGTGCCTGGAGTAGACTAGCGGGAGGGCCAGATACGCAGTATTTT. The J gene is TRBJ2-3, the V gene TRBV30; the match to TRBD2 covers 14 bases. This CDR3 is built from 15 residues. Germline CDR1 is GTSNPN and CDR2 is SVGIG (reference sequence). The J segment lost 4 bases and the V segment lost 2 bases, leaving 2 bases of the junction unmatched.

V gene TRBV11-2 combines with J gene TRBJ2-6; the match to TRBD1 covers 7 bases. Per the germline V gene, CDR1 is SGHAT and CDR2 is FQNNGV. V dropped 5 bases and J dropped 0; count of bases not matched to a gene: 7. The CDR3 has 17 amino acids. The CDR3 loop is CASSDRVAYSGANVLTF. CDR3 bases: TGTGCCAGCAGCGACAGGGTAGCGTACTCTGGGGCCAACGTCCTGACTTTC.

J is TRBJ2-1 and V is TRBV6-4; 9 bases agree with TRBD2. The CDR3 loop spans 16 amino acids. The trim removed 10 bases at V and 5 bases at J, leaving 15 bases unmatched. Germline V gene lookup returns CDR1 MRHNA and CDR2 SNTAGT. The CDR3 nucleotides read TGTGCCACCTCGATCGGTAGCGGGAGAACCCACAATGAGCAGTTCTTC. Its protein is CATSIGSGRTHNEQFF.

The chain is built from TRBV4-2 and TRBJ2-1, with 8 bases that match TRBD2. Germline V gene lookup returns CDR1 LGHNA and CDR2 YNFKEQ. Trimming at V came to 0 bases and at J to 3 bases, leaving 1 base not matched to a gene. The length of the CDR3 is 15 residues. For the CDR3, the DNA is TGTGCCAGCAGCCAAGAGGGACTAGACTACAATGAGCAGTTCTTC. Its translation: CASSQEGLDYNEQFF.

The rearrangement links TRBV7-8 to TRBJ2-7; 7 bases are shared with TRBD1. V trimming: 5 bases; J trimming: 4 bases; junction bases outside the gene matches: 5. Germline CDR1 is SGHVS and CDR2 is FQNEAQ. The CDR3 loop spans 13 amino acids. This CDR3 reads CASSTNRGYEQYF. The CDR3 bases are TGTGCCAGCAGCACAAACAGGGGATACGAGCAGTACTTC.

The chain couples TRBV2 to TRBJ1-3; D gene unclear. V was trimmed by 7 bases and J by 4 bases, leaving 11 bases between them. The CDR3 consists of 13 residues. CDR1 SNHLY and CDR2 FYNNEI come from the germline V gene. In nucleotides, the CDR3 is TGTGCCAGCACTCGGGAGTTGGGAAACACCATATATTTT. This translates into CASTRELGNTIYF.

The CDR3 here is CASSLTSGSTGETQYF. The CDR3 DNA is TGTGCCAGCAGCTTAACTAGCGGGAGCACGGGGGAGACCCAGTACTTC. The V gene is TRBV7-4, the J gene TRBJ2-5; 11 nucleotides match TRBD2. Trimming took 2 bases from V and 5 from J; bases not matched to a gene: 7. The length of the CDR3 is 16 residues. Germline V lookup: CDR1 SGHVT, CDR2 SQSDAQ.

The DNA of the CDR3 is TGTGCCAGCAGCTTGGATCTCAAAGGGGATGGGGCCAACGTCCTGACTTTC. Amino acid sequence: CASSLDLKGDGANVLTF. V is TRBV5-4 and J is TRBJ2-6; D perhaps matches TRBD1 (5 bases). The CDR3 has 17 residues. Germline CDR1 reads SGHNT; CDR2 reads YYREEE (reference sequence). V gave up 0 bases and J gave up 3 bases, with 13 bases separating them.

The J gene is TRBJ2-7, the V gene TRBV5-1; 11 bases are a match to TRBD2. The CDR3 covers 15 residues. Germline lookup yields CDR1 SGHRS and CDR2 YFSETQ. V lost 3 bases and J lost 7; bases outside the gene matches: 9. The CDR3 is CASSSLAGGPKEQYF. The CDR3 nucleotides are TGCGCCAGCAGCTCGTTAGCGGGAGGGCCTAAAGAGCAGTACTTC.

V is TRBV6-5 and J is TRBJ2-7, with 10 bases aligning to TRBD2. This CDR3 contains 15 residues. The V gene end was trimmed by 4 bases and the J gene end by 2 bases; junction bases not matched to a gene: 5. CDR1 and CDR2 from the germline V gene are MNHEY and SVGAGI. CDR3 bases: TGTGCCAGCAGTTTAGCGGGAGGCACAGCCTACGAGCAGTACTTC. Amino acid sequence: CASSLAGGTAYEQYF.

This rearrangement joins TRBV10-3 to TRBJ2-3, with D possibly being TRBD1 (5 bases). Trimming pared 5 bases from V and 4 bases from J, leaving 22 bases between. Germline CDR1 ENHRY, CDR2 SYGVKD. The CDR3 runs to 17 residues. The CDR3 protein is CAISRAPTGTVPDTQYF. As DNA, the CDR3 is TGTGCCATCAGTCGAGCGCCTACAGGTACTGTTCCAGATACGCAGTATTTT.

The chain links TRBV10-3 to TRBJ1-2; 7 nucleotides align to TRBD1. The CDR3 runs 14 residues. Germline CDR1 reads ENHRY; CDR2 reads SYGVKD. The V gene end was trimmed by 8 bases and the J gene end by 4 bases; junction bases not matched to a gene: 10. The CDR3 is CAIGWDSGGYGYTF. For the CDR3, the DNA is TGTGCCATCGGCTGGGACAGTGGAGGCTATGGCTACACCTTC.

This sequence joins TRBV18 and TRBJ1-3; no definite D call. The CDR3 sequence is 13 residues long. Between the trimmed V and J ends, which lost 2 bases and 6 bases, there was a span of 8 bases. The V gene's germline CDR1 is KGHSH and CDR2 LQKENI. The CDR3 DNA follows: TGTGCCAGCTCACCAGGGAGAGAAAACACCATATATTTT. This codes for CASSPGRENTIYF. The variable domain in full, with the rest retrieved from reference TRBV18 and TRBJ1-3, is NAGVMQNPRHLVRRRGQEARLRCSPMKGHSHVYWYRQLPEEGLKFMVYLQKENIIDESGMPKERFSAEFPKEGPSILRIQQVVRGDSAAYFCASSPGRENTIYFGEGSWLTVV.

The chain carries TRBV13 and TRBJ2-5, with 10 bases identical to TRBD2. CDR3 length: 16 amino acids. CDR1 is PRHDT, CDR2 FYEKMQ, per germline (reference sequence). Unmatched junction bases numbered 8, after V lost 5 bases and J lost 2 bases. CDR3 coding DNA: TGTGCCAGCAGCGCCTGGACTAGCGGCCAGCAAGAGACCCAGTACTTC. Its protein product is CASSAWTSGQQETQYF.

The CDR3 reads CASSETSGRASYEQYF. The CDR3 DNA is TGTGCCAGCAGTGAAACTAGCGGGAGGGCGTCCTACGAGCAGTACTTC. J is TRBJ2-7 and V is TRBV6-1; TRBD2 agrees at 13 bases. This CDR3 is 16 amino acids long. Trimming removed 2 bases from V and 1 base from J; junction bases left unmatched: 2. CDR1 and CDR2 (germline): MNHNS, SASEGT.

The CDR3 region is CASSGQGRNTEAFF. CDR3 DNA sequence: TGTGCCAGCAGTGGACAGGGGCGCAACACTGAAGCTTTCTTT. The gene calls are TRBV25-1 and TRBJ1-1; 8 nucleotides agree with TRBD1. The CDR3 extends over 14 amino acids. The V segment lost 4 bases and the J segment 2 bases; nucleotides outside the gene matches: 3. Germline-derived CDR1 and CDR2 are MGHDK and SYGVNS.

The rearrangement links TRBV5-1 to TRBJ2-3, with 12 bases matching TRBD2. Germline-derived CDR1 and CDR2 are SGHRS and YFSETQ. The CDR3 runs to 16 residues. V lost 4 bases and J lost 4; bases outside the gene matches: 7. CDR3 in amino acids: CASSQALAGGSDTQYF. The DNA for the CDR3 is TGCGCCAGCAGCCAAGCTCTAGCGGGAGGGTCAGATACGCAGTATTTT.

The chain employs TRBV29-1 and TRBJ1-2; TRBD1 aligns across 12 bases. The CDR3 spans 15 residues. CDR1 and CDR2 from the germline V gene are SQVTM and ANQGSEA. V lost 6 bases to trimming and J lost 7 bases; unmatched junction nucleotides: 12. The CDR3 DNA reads TGCAGCGTCTTGATCCCGGGACAGGGGGCAAGTGGCTACACCTTC. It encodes CSVLIPGQGASGYTF.

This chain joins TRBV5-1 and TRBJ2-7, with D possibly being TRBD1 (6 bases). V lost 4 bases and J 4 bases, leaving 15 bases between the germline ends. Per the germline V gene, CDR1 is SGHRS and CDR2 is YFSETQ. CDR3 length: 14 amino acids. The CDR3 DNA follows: TGCGCCAGCAGCACACAGGGAGCAATATACGAGCAGTACTTC. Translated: CASSTQGAIYEQYF.